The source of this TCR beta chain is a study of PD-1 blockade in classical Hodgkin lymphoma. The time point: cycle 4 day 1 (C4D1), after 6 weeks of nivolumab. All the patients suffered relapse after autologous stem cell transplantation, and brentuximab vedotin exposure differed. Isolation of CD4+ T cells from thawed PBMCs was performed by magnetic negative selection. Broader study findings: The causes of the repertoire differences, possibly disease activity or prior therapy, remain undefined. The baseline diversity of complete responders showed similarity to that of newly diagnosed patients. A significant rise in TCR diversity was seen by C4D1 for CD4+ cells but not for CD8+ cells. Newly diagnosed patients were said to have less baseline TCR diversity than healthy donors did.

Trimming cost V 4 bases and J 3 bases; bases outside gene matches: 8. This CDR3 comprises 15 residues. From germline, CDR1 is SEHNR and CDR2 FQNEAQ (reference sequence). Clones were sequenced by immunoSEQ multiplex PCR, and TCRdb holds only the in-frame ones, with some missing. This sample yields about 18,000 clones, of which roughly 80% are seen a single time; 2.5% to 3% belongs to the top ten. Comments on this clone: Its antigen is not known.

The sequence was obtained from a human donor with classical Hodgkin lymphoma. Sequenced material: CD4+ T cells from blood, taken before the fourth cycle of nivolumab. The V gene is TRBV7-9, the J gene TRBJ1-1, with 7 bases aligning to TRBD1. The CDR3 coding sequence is TGTGCCAGCAGCTCACAGGGGTTTGAGGACACTGAAGCTTTCTTT. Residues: CASSSQGFEDTEAFF.